This T cell receptor (beta chain) was sequenced during a study of shared T cell receptors in the human thymus. V lost 0 bases to trimming and J lost 6 bases; unmatched junction nucleotides: 11. This CDR3 has 17 amino acids. Per germline, CDR1 MGHRA and CDR2 YSYEKL. Data came from immunoSEQ multiplex PCR; TCRdb stores just in-frame clones and leaves some out. The table lists under 850,000 clones, roughly 88% of them singletons. The sample was also linked to a second study, of human thymus T cells. In that study: The donors were infants in Finland with congenital heart defects, otherwise immunologically healthy. Resections obtained during corrective heart surgery supplied the thymus tissue. An apparent bias in V and J gene usage was seen in thymic and blood repertoires.

The material sequenced was thymocytes. This receptor was obtained from a boy in the first two years of life with a congenital heart defect. The chain links TRBV4-1 to TRBJ2-1, with 7 bases matching TRBD2. The CDR3 region has the DNA TGCGCCAGCAGCCAAGATATGTTTAGGACTAGGGGCAATGAGCAGTTCTTC. It codes for CASSQDMFRTRGNEQFF.